The 2 T cell receptor beta chains listed next were all sequenced from one sample in a study of cytomegalovirus exposure and HLA in healthy donors. Primers: 60 Vbeta forward and 13 Jbeta reverse. Sequenced by immunoSEQ multiplex PCR; TCRdb stores in-frame clones only, minus some. The table shows around 130,000 clones, with more than 80% occurring only once. The sequencing input was PBMCs. The receptor source for this set is a man aged 35-49 years in good health and CMV-seronegative.

As regards this clone: This likely comes from a read error, as the CDR3 has no conserved phenylalanine or tryptophan at its end. The chain employs TRBV29-1 and TRBJ1-2; 8 bases line up with TRBD1. The CDR3 totals 13 residues. V trimming: 4 bases; J trimming: 4 bases; junction bases outside the gene matches: 5. CDR1 is SQVTM, CDR2 ANQGSEA, per germline. The CDR3 sequence is CSVGKDRGYGYTV. CDR3 DNA: TGCAGCGTTGGGAAAGACAGGGGCTATGGCTACACCGTC.

The chain recombines TRBV6-6 with TRBJ2-3; TRBD1 matches at 8 bases. From germline, CDR1 is MNHNY and CDR2 SVGAGI (reference sequence). CDR3 length: 13 amino acids. The V and J ends lost 8 bases and 0 bases, in that order; junction bases with no gene match: 1. The CDR3 DNA reads TGTGCCAGCCGGGACAGGAGCACAGATACGCAGTATTTT. It encodes CASRDRSTDTQYF.